This T cell receptor (beta chain) was captured in a study of blood T cell repertoires in COVID-19. TCRdb keeps only in-frame clones here, not all; method: immunoSEQ multiplex PCR. Of about 380,000 clones in the sample, 88% were seen once. Clinical histories supplied by participants themselves formed the basis of cohort assignment. The V end was cut by 6 bases, the J end by 5 bases, with 10 bases between. There are 12 residues in the CDR3. CDR1 is SEHNR and CDR2 is FQNEAQ in the germline V gene (reference sequence). This sequence joins TRBV7-9 and TRBJ1-1, with D perhaps TRBD1 (5 bases). The clonotype originates from a woman between 18 and 29 years old who had recovered from COVID-19. Source material: PBMCs or T cells enriched from blood (not recorded which). The CDR3 nucleotides are TGTGCCAGCAGAATAGGGGCGACTGAAGCTTTCTTT. Translating it yields CASRIGATEAFF.